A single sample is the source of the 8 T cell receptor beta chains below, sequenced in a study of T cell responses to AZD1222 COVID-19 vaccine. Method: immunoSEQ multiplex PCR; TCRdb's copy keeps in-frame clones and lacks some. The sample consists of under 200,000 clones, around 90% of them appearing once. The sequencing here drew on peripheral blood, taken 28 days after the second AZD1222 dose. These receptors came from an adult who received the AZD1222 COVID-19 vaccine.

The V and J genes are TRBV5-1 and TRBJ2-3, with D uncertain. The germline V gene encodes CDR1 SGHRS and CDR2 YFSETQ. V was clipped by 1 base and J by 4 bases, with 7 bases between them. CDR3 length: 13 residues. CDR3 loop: CASSLLWPDTQYF. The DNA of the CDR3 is TGCGCCAGCAGCTTGCTATGGCCAGATACGCAGTATTTT.

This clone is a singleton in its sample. CDR3 coding DNA: TGTGCCAGTAAAGGGACAGGTTCTTCACCCCTCCACTTT. It yields the protein CASKGTGSSPLHF. This chain links TRBV19 with TRBJ1-6; TRBD1 matches at 8 bases. The germline V gene encodes CDR1 LNHDA and CDR2 SQIVND (reference sequence). The trim removed 7 bases at V and 9 bases at J, leaving 5 bases unmatched. The CDR3 has 13 residues.

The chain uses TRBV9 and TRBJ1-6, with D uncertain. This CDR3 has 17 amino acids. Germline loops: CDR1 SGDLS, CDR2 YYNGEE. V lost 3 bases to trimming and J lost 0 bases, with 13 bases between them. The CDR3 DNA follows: TGTGCCAGCAGCGCCATTCCAGTGAGCTCCTATAATTCACCCCTCCACTTT. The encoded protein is CASSAIPVSSYNSPLHF.

The CDR3 spells CASSPNAGYNEQFF. The CDR3 nucleotides read TGTGCCAGCTCACCTAACGCGGGGTACAATGAGCAGTTCTTC. The V and J genes are TRBV18 and TRBJ2-1, with D possibly matching TRBD2 (6 bases). CDR1 is KGHSH and CDR2 is LQKENI in the germline V gene. The CDR3 length is 14 residues. V lost 3 bases to trimming and J lost 4 bases, with 10 bases between them.

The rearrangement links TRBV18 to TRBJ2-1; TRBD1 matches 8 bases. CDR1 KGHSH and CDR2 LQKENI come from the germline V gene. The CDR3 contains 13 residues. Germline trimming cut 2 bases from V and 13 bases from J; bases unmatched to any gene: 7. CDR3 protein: CASSPKAQGDQFF. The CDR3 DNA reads TGTGCCAGCTCACCAAAAGCACAGGGGGACCAGTTCTTC.

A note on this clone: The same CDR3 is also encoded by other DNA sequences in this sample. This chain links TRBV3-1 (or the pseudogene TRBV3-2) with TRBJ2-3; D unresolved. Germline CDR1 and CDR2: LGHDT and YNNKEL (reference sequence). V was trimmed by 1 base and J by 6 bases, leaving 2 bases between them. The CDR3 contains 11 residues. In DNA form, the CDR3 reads TGTGCCAGCAGCCAAGGGGATACGCAGTATTTT. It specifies CASSQGDTQYF.

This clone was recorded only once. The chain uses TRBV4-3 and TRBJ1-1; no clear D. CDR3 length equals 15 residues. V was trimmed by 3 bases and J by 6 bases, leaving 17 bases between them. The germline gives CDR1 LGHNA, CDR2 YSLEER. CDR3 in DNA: TGCGCCAGCAGCCACCTCATCCGAAACGGGGCTGAAGCTTTCTTT. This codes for CASSHLIRNGAEAFF.

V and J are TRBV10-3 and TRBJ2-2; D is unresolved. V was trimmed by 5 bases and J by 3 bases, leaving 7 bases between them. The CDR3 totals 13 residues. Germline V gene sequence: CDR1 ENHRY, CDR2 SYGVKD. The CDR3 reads CAISYVDTGELFF. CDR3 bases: TGTGCCATCAGTTACGTTGACACCGGGGAGCTGTTTTTT.